This T cell receptor beta chain was obtained from a study of blood T cell repertoires in COVID-19. CDR1 and CDR2 (germline): MNHEY, SVGAGI. The CDR3 spans 15 residues. Germline trimming cut 8 bases from V and 4 bases from J; bases unmatched to any gene: 10. In the original processing: It was from reference gene primer amplification that nucleated cell counts were estimated. Here immunoSEQ multiplex PCR was the method, and the copy in TCRdb shows in-frame clones only, minus some. That table supplies the V and J calls and clone size; D and trimming were determined from the DNA. This sample carries 150,000 or so clones, 80% to 90% of them seen once, and the ten largest clones take around 9.8%.

Material: peripheral blood. The clonotype originates from a woman aged 45-65 years with acute or convalescent COVID-19. The chain joins TRBV6-5 to TRBJ1-4; 7 bases are shared with TRBD1. The DNA for the CDR3 is TGTGCCAGCGGCCATTGGACAGGCCGTAATGAAAAACTGTTTTTT. It specifies CASGHWTGRNEKLFF.